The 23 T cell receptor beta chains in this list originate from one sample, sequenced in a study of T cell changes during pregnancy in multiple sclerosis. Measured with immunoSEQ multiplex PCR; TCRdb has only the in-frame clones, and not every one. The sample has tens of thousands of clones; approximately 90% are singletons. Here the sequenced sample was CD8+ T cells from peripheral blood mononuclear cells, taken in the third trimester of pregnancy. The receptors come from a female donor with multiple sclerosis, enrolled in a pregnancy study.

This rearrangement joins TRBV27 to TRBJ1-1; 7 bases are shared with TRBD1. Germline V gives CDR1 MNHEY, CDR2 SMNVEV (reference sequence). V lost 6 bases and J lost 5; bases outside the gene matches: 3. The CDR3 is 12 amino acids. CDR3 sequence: CASREQGTEAFF. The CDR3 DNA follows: TGTGCCAGCAGGGAACAGGGGACTGAAGCTTTCTTT.

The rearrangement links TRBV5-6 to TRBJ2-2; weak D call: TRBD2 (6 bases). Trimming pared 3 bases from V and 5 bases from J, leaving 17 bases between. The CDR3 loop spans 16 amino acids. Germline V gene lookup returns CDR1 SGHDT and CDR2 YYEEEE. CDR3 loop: CASSWAQQGGTGELFF. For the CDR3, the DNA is TGTGCCAGCAGCTGGGCTCAGCAGGGAGGTACCGGGGAGCTGTTTTTT.

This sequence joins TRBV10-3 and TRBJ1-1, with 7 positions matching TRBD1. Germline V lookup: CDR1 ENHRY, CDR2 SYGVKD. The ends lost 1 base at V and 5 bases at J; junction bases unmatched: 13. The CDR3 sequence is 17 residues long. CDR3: CAISELPLGQLRTEAFF. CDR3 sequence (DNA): TGTGCCATCAGTGAGTTGCCGTTGGGACAGCTGAGGACTGAAGCTTTCTTT.

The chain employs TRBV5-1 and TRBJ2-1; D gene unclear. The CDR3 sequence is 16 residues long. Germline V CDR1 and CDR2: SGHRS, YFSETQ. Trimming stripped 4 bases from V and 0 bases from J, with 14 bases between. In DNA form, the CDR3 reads TGCGCCAGCAGCCCTGGCGCGAGACTCTCCTACAATGAGCAGTTCTTC. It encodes CASSPGARLSYNEQFF.

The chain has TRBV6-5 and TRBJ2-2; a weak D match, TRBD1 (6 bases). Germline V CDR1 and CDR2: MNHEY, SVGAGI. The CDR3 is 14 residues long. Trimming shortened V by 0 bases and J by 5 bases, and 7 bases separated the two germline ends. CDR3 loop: CASSYSRGTGELFF. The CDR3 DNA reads TGTGCCAGCAGTTACTCTAGGGGGACCGGGGAGCTGTTTTTT.

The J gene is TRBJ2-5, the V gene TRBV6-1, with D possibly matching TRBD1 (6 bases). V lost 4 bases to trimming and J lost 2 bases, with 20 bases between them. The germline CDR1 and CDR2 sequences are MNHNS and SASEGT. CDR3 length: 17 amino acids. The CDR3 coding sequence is TGTGCCAGCAGTGTAAATACCCGGGACACAATACAAGAGACCCAGTACTTC. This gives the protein CASSVNTRDTIQETQYF.

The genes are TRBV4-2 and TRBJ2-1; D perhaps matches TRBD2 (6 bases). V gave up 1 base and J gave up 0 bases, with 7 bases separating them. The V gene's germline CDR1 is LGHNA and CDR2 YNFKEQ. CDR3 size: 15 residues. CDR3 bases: TGTGCCAGCAGCCAAGCGGGACTCTCCTACAATGAGCAGTTCTTC. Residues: CASSQAGLSYNEQFF.

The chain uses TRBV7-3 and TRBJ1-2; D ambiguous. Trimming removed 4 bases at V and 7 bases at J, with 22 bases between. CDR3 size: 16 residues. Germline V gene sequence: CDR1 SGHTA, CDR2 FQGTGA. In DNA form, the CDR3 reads TGTGCCAGCAGCTCCCCCGGAGGCGAGGGATACGGTGGCTACACCTTC. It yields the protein CASSSPGGEGYGGYTF. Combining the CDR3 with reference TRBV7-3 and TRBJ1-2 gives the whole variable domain GAGVSQTPSNKVTEKGKYVELRCDPISGHTALYWYRQSLGQGPEFLIYFQGTGAADDSGLPNDRFFAVRPEGSVSTLKIQRTERGDSAVYLCASSSPGGEGYGGYTFGSGTRLTVV.

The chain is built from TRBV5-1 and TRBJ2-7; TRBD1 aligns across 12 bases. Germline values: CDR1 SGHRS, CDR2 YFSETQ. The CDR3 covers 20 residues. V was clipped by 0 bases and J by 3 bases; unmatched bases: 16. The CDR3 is CASSLAATGTGGQLFYEQYF. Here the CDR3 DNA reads TGCGCCAGCAGCTTGGCCGCTACCGGGACAGGGGGCCAACTTTTCTACGAGCAGTACTTC.

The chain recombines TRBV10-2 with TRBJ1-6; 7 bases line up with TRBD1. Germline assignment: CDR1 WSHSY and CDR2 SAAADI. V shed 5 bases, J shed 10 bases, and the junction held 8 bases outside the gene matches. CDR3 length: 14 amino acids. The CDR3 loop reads CASSLQGGNSPLHF. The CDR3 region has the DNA TGCGCCAGCAGTCTTCAGGGGGGCAACTCACCCCTCCACTTT.

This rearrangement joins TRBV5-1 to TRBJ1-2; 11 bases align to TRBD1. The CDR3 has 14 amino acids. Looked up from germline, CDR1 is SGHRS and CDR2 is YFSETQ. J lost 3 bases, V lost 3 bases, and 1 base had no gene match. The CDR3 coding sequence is TGCGCCAGCAGCTCGGGACAGGGGGACTATGGCTACACCTTC. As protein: CASSSGQGDYGYTF.

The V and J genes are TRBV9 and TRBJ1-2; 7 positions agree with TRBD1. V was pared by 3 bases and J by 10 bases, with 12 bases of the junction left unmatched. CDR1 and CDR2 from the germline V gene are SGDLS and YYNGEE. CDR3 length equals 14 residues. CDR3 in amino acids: CASSAPDREMYYTF. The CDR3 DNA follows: TGTGCCAGCAGCGCCCCCGACAGGGAGATGTACTACACCTTC. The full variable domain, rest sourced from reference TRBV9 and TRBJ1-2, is DSGVTQTPKHLITATGQRVTLRCSPRSGDLSVYWYQQSLDQGLQFLIQYYNGEERAKGNILERFSAQQFPDLHSELNLSSLELGDSALYFCASSAPDREMYYTFGSGTRLTVV.

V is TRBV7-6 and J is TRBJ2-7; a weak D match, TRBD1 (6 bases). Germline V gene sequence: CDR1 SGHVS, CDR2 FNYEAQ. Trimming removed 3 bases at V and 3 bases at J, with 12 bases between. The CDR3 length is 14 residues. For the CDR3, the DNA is TGTGCCAGCAGCTTGGGCCAGGGGATCTACGAGCAGTACTTC. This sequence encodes CASSLGQGIYEQYF.

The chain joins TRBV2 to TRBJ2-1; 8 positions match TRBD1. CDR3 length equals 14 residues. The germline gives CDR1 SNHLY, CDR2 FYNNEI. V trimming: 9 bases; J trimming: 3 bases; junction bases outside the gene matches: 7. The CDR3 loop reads CASLQGDFYNEQFF. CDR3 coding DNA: TGTGCCAGTTTACAGGGGGATTTCTACAATGAGCAGTTCTTC.

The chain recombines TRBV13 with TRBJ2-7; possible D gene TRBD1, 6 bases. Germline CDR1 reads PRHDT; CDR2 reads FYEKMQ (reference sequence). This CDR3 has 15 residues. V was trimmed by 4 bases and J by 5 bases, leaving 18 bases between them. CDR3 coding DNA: TGTGCCAGCAGCTCGGACCTAACAGGGTTTCACGAGCAGTACTTC. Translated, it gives CASSSDLTGFHEQYF.

CDR3 sequence reads: CATSRTGTGTRTDTQYF. In nucleotides, the CDR3 is TGTGCCACCAGCAGAACCGGGACAGGGACGAGAACAGATACGCAGTATTTT. The V gene is TRBV15, the J gene TRBJ2-3; 9 nucleotides agree with TRBD1. V lost 2 bases and J lost 3; bases outside the gene matches: 9. This CDR3 region has 17 residues. From germline, CDR1 is LNHNV and CDR2 YYDKDF (reference sequence).

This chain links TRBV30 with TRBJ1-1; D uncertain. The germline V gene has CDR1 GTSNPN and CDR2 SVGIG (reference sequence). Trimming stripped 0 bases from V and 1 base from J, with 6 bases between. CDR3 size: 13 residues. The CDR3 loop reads CAWSVLRNTEAFF. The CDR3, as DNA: TGTGCCTGGAGTGTACTGAGGAACACTGAAGCTTTCTTT.

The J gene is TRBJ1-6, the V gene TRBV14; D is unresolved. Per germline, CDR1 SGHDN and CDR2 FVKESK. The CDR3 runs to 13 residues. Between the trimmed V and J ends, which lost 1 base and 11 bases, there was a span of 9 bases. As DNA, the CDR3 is TGTGCCAGCAGCCAAGGGGTCACAGCACCCCTCCACTTT. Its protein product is CASSQGVTAPLHF.

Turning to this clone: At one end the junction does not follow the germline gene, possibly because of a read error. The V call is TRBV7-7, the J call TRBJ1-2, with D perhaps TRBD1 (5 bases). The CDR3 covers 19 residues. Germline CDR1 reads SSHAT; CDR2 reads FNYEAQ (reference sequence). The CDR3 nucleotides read TGTGCTAGCAGCTTAACGGGGGTGGCACGACCCAACGAAGACTATGGCTACACCTTC. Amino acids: CASSLTGVARPNEDYGYTF.

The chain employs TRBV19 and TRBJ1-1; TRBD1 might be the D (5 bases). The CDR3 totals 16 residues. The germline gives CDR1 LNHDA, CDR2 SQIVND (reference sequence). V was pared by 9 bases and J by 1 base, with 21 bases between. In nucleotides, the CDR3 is TGTGCCAGGCCTAGCCGACGGGGGTTGCGGAACACTGAAGCTTTCTTT. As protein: CARPSRRGLRNTEAFF.

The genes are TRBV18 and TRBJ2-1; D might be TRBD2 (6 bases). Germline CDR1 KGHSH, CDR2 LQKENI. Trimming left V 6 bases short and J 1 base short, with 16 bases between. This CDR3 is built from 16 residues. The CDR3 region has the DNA TGTGCCAGCTCCCCGGCGCTGGGGGGATCCTACAATGAGCAGTTCTTC. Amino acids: CASSPALGGSYNEQFF.

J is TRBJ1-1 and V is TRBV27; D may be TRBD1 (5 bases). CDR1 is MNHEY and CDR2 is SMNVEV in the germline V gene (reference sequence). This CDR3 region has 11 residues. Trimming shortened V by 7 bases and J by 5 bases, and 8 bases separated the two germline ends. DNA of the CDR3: TGTGCCAGCAAGGAGGGGACTGAAGCTTTCTTT. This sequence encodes CASKEGTEAFF.

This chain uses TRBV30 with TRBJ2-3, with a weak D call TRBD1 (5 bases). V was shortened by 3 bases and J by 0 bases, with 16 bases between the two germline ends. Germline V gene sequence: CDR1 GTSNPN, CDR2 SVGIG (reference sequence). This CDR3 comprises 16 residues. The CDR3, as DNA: TGTGCCTGGAGGGTTGGGGCGGCTTCTAGCACAGATACGCAGTATTTT. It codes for CAWRVGAASSTDTQYF.